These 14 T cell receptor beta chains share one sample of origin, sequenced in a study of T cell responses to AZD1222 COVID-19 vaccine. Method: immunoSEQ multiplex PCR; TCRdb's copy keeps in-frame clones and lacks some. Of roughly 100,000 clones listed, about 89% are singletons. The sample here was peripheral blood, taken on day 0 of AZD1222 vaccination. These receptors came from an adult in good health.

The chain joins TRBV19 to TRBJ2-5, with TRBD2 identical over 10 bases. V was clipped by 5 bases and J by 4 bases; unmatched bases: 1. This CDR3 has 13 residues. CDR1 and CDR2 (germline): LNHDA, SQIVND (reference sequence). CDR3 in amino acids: CASSLAGGETQYF. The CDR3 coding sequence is TGTGCCAGTAGTTTAGCGGGGGGAGAGACCCAGTACTTC.

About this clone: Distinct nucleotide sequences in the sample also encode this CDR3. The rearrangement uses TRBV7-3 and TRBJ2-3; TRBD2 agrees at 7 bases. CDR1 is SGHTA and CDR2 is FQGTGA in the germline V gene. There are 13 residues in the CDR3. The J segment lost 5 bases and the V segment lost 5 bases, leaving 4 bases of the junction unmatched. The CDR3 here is CASSLREGDTQYF. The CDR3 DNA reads TGTGCCAGCAGCCTCAGGGAGGGAGATACGCAGTATTTT.

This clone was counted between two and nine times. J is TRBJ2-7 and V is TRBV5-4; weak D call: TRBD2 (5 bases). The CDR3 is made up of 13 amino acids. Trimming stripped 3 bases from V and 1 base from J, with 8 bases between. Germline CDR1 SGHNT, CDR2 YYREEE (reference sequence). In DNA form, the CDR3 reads TGTGCCAGCAGCTCACCGGGGTCCTACGAGCAGTACTTC. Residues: CASSSPGSYEQYF.

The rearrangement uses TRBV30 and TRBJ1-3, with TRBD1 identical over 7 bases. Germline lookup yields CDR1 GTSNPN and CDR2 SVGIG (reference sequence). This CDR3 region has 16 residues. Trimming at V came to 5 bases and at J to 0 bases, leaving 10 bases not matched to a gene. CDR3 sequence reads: CAWAGGTESSGNTIYF. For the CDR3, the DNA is TGTGCCTGGGCGGGGGGGACAGAGAGCTCTGGAAACACCATATATTTT. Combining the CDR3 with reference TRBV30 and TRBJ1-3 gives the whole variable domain SQTIHQWPATLVQPVGSPLSLECTVEGTSNPNLYWYRQAAGRGLQLLFYSVGIGQISSEVPQNLSASRPQDRQFILSSKKLLLSDSGFYLCAWAGGTESSGNTIYFGEGSWLTVV.

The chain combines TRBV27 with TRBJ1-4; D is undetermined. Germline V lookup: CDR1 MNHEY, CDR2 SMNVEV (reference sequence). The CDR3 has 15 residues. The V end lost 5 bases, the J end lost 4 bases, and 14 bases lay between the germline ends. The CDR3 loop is CASSPRTAGNEKLFF. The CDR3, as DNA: TGTGCCAGCAGTCCTCGTACAGCCGGTAATGAAAAACTGTTTTTT.

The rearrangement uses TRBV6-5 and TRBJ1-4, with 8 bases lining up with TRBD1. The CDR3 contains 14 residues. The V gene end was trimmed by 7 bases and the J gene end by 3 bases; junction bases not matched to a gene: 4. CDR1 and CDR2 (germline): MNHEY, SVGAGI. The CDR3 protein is CASNLQGANEKLFF. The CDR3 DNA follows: TGTGCCAGCAACTTACAGGGGGCTAATGAAAAACTGTTTTTT.

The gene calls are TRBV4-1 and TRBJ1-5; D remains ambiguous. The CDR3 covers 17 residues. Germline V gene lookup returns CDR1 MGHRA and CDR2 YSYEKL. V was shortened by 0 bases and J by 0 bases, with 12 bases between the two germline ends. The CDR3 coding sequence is TGCGCCAGCAGCCAAGATTTTATCAGACATAGCAATCAGCCCCAGCATTTT. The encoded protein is CASSQDFIRHSNQPQHF.

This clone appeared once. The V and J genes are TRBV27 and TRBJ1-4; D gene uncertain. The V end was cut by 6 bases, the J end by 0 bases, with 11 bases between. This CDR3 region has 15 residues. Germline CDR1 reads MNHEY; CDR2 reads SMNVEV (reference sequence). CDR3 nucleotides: TGTGCCAGCAGCGCGGTATATGCAACTAATGAAAAACTGTTTTTT. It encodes CASSAVYATNEKLFF.

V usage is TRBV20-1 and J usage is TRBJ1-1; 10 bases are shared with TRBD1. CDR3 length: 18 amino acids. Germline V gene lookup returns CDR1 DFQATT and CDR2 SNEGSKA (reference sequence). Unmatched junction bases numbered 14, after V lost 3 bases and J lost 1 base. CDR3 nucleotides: TGCAGTGCTAGTGGGTCGGGACAGGGGAGGTTGGGGAACACTGAAGCTTTCTTT. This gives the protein CSASGSGQGRLGNTEAFF.

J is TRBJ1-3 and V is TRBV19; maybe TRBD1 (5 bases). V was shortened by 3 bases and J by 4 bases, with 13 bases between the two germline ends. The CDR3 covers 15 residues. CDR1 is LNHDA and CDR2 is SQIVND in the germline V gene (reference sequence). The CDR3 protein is CASSIPGRDGNTIYF. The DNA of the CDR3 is TGTGCCAGTAGTATTCCCGGCAGGGACGGAAACACCATATATTTT.

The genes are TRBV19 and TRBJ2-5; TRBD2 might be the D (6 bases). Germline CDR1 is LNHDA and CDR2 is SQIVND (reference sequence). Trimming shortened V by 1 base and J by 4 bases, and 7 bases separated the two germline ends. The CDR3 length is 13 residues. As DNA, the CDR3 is TGTGCCAGTAGTATAGGGAGGGGAGAGACCCAGTACTTC. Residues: CASSIGRGETQYF.

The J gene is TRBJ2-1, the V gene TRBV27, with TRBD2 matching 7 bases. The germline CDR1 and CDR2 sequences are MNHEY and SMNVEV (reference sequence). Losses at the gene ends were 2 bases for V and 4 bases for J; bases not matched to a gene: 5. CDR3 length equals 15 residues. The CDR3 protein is CASSLITGGYNEQFF. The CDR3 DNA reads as TGTGCCAGCAGTTTAATTACGGGGGGTTACAATGAGCAGTTCTTC.

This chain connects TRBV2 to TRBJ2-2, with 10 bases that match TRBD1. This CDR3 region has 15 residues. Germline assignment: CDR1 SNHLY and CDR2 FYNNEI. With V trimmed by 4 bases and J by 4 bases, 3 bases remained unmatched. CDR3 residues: CASSARDRGTGELFF. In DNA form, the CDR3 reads TGTGCCAGCAGTGCTAGGGACAGGGGCACCGGGGAGCTGTTTTTT.

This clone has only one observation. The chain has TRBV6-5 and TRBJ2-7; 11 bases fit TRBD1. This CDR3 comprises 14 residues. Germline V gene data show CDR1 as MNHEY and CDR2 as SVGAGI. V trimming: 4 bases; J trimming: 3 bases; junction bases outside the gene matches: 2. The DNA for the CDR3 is TGTGCCAGCAGTTCGGACAGGGGGCTCTACGAGCAGTACTTC. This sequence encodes CASSSDRGLYEQYF.